The present T cell receptor (beta chain) was sequenced within a study of control samples from healthy donors and cancer patients. CDR3 length: 16 amino acids. V trimming: 5 bases; J trimming: 1 base; junction bases outside the gene matches: 11. The germline V gene has CDR1 SEHNR and CDR2 FQNEAQ (reference sequence). This table comes from immunoSEQ multiplex PCR, and its TCRdb copy is limited to in-frame clones, with some not included. This sample carries around 150,000 clones, roughly 94% of them seen once, and the ten largest clones take approximately 8%. The clonotype was recovered from a woman aged 40-49 years in good health. Sequencing used blood. V and J are TRBV7-9 and TRBJ2-7; 7 nucleotides line up with TRBD2. CDR3 nucleotides: TGTGCCAGCAGCCCGCCGGGGGGAGCGGAATCCTACGAGCAGTACTTC. Amino acids: CASSPPGGAESYEQYF. Drawing the rest from reference TRBV7-9 and TRBJ2-7, the complete variable domain is DTGVSQNPRHKITKRGQNVTFRCDPISEHNRLYWYRQTLGQGPEFLTYFQNEAQLEKSRLLSDRFSAERPKGSFSTLEIQRTEQGDSAMYLCASSPPGGAESYEQYFGPGTRLTVT.